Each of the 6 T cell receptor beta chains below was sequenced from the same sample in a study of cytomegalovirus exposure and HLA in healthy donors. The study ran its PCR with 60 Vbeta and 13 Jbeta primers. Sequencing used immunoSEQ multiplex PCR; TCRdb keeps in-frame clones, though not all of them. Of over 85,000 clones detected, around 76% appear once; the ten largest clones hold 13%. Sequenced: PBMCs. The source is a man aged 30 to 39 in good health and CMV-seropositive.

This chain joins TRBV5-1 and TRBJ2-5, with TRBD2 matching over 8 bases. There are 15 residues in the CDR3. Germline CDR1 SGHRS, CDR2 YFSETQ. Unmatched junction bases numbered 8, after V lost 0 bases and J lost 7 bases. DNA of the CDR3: TGCGCCAGCAGCTTGGGTAGCGGGGTCGGGGGGACCCAGTACTTC. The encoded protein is CASSLGSGVGGTQYF.

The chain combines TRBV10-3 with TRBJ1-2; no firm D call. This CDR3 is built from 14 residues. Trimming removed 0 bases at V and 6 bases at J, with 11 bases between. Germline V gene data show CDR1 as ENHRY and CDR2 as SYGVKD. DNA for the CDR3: TGTGCCATCAGTGAGTCATTGAGGGCTGATGGCTACACCTTC. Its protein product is CAISESLRADGYTF.

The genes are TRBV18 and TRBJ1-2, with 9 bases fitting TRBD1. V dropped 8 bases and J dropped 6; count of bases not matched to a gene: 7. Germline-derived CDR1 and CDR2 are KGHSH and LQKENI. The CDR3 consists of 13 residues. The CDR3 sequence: CASTGDRADGYTF. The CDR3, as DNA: TGTGCCAGCACTGGGGACAGGGCTGATGGCTACACCTTC.

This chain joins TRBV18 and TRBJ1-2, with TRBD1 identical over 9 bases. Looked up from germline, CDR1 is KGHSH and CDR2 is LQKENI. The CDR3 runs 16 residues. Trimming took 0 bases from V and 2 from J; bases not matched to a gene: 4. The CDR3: CASSPPGTGSNYGYTF. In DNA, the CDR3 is TGTGCCAGCTCACCACCGGGGACAGGGTCCAACTATGGCTACACCTTC.

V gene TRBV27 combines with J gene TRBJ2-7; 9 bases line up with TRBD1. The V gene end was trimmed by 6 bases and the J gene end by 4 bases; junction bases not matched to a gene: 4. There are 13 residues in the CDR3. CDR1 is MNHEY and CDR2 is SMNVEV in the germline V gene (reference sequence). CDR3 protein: CASSRDREYEQYF. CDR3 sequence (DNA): TGTGCCAGCAGCCGGGACAGGGAGTACGAGCAGTACTTC.

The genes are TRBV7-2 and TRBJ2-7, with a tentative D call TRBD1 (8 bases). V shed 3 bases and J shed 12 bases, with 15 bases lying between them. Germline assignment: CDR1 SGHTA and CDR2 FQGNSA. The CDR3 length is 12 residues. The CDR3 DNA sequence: TGTGCCAGCAGCTTCGGACAGGGAGGGCCGTACTTC. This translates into CASSFGQGGPYF.